Listed below are T cell receptor beta chains from one sample, sequenced in a study of response to subunit inactivated influenza vaccine. TCRdb re-called the RT-PCR reads through MiXCR, storing one row per CDR3 protein. Here the sample spans more than 400,000 distinct CDR3 sequences, under 8.5% being singletons. Specimen: PBMCs from blood, collected less than 25 months after vaccination. Source of these receptors: a man aged 45-69 years who received an inactivated influenza vaccine. CDR3s include the opening cysteine and the closing phenylalanine or tryptophan. The D gene is left open where the match is weak. The size entry is marked missing in some rows and otherwise reads once, few, many or a size class.

clone size: many; J gene: TRBJ1-1; D gene: -; V gene: TRBV4-2; CDR3 DNA: TGTGCCAGCAGCCAAGATGAAGGCTGGTTGAACACTGAAGCTTTCTTT; CDR3 protein: CASSQDEGWLNTEAFF
clone size: -; J gene: TRBJ1-2; D gene: -; V gene: TRBV5-5; CDR3 DNA: TGTGCCAGCAGCTCCGCTCAGCGAGCGGGCTACACCTTC; CDR3 protein: CASSSAQRAGYTF
clone size: few; J gene: TRBJ2-7; D gene: -; V gene: TRBV7-6; CDR3 DNA: TGTGCCAGCAGCTTAGCGGGCTTCTACGAGCAGTACTTC; CDR3 protein: CASSLAGFYEQYF
clone size: few; J gene: TRBJ1-2; D gene: TRBD1; V gene: TRBV18; CDR3 DNA: TGTGCCAGCTCACCCCGGGACAGCCCTAACTATGGCTACACCTTC; CDR3 protein: CASSPRDSPNYGYTF
clone size: many; J gene: TRBJ2-3; D gene: -; V gene: TRBV29-1; CDR3 DNA: TGCAGCGTTGGGGAGGGCACAGATACGCAGTATTTT; CDR3 protein: CSVGEGTDTQYF
clone size: -; J gene: TRBJ2-3; D gene: TRBD2; V gene: TRBV5-1; CDR3 DNA: TGCGCCAGCAGCTTGAGGCCTAGCGGGAGGAGCACAGATACGCAGTATTTT; CDR3 protein: CASSLRPSGRSTDTQYF
clone size: few; J gene: TRBJ2-5; D gene: -; V gene: TRBV2; CDR3 DNA: TGTGCCAGCAGTGACATGGTAGAAGAAGAGACCCAGTACTTC; CDR3 protein: CASSDMVEEETQYF
clone size: few; J gene: TRBJ2-1; D gene: TRBD2; V gene: TRBV11-1; CDR3 DNA: TGTGCCAGCAGCATTAGCGGGACCTTTAACAATGAGCAGTTCTTC; CDR3 protein: CASSISGTFNNEQFF
clone size: many; J gene: TRBJ1-2; D gene: -; V gene: TRBV20-1; CDR3 DNA: TGCAGTGCTAGAGATCCGGGGAGCTATGGCTACACCTTC; CDR3 protein: CSARDPGSYGYTF
clone size: many; J gene: TRBJ2-3; D gene: -; V gene: TRBV4-3; CDR3 DNA: TGCGCCAGCAGCCAAGCCGGGGGCGAAAGCACAGATACGCAGTATTTT; CDR3 protein: CASSQAGGESTDTQYF
clone size: many; J gene: TRBJ2-3; D gene: TRBD2; V gene: TRBV12-3/TRBV12-4; CDR3 DNA: TGTGCCAGCAGTGGGACTAGCGGGGTTATAGATACGCAGTATTTT; CDR3 protein: CASSGTSGVIDTQYF
clone size: -; J gene: TRBJ2-2; D gene: -; V gene: TRBV29-1; CDR3 DNA: TGCAGCGTTGGGGCGGACCGAAACACCGGGGAGCTGTTTTTT; CDR3 protein: CSVGADRNTGELFF
clone size: few; J gene: TRBJ1-6; D gene: TRBD1; V gene: TRBV5-1; CDR3 DNA: TGCGCCAGCAGCTTAACAGGGGGCTCCTATAATTCACCCCTCCACTTT; CDR3 protein: CASSLTGGSYNSPLHF
clone size: few; J gene: TRBJ2-6; D gene: -; V gene: TRBV10-1; CDR3 DNA: TGCGCCAGCAGTGAGGGGAGTGGGGCCAACGTCCTGACTTTC; CDR3 protein: CASSEGSGANVLTF
clone size: few; J gene: TRBJ2-3; D gene: TRBD2; V gene: TRBV29-1; CDR3 DNA: TGCAGCGTTGGACTAGCGATGAGGAACACAGATACGCAGTATTTT; CDR3 protein: CSVGLAMRNTDTQYF
clone size: many; J gene: TRBJ2-1; D gene: -; V gene: TRBV19; CDR3 DNA: TGTGCCAGTAGTATAGGGGCTGGTACTAGTAATGAGCAGTTCTTC; CDR3 protein: CASSIGAGTSNEQFF
clone size: few; J gene: TRBJ2-7; D gene: -; V gene: TRBV5-1; CDR3 DNA: TGCGCCAGCAGCTTCGTGTCAGAAATCCCCTACGAGCAGTACTTC; CDR3 protein: CASSFVSEIPYEQYF
clone size: -; J gene: TRBJ2-5; D gene: -; V gene: TRBV5-8; CDR3 DNA: TGTGCCAGCAGCTTGTCCGTTAGACAGTACCAAGAGACCCAGTACTTC; CDR3 protein: CASSLSVRQYQETQYF
clone size: -; J gene: TRBJ2-1; D gene: -; V gene: TRBV24-1; CDR3 DNA: TGTGCCACCAGTTGGGGGGCGTCCTACAATGAGCAGTTCTTC; CDR3 protein: CATSWGASYNEQFF
clone size: many; J gene: TRBJ2-7; D gene: TRBD1; V gene: TRBV6-1; CDR3 DNA: TGTGCCAGCAGTACCATTCTACAGGGGGTGCCTTTCTACGAGCAGTACTTC; CDR3 protein: CASSTILQGVPFYEQYF
clone size: many; J gene: TRBJ1-2; D gene: -; V gene: TRBV24-1; CDR3 DNA: TGTGCCACCAGTGATTTGTTGTACAGCTCCTATGGCTACACCTTC; CDR3 protein: CATSDLLYSSYGYTF
clone size: -; J gene: TRBJ1-2; D gene: -; V gene: TRBV4-2; CDR3 DNA: TGTGCCAGCAGCCAAGCGGCTACAGGGAACTATGGCTACACCTTC; CDR3 protein: CASSQAATGNYGYTF
clone size: -; J gene: TRBJ1-5; D gene: -; V gene: TRBV4-3; CDR3 DNA: TGCGCCAGCAGCCCAACATCTAGCCATCAGCCCCAGCATTTT; CDR3 protein: CASSPTSSHQPQHF
clone size: many; J gene: TRBJ2-3; D gene: -; V gene: TRBV29-1; CDR3 DNA: TGCAGCGTTGAACCCCATCACTCCCTCACAGATACGCAGTATTTT; CDR3 protein: CSVEPHHSLTDTQYF
clone size: -; J gene: TRBJ2-7; D gene: TRBD2; V gene: TRBV2; CDR3 DNA: TGTGCCAGCAGTTTCCAGAGCGGGAGTTCCTACGAGCAGTACTTC; CDR3 protein: CASSFQSGSSYEQYF
clone size: few; J gene: TRBJ1-3; D gene: -; V gene: TRBV6-1; CDR3 DNA: TGTGCCAGCAAATTTGGGAGGGCTGGAAACACCATATATTTT; CDR3 protein: CASKFGRAGNTIYF
clone size: few; J gene: TRBJ2-2; D gene: TRBD1; V gene: TRBV6-1; CDR3 DNA: TGTGCCAGCAACCCGGGACAGGGGAGCACCGGGGAGCTGTTTTTT; CDR3 protein: CASNPGQGSTGELFF
clone size: -; J gene: TRBJ2-7; D gene: -; V gene: TRBV3-1; CDR3 DNA: TGTGCCAGCAGCCAAGATGACTTCTACGAGCAGTACTTC; CDR3 protein: CASSQDDFYEQYF
clone size: -; J gene: TRBJ2-2; D gene: -; V gene: TRBV11-2; CDR3 DNA: TGTGCCAGCAGCTTATCCTTTTCGGGGGATGGAGGCGGGGAGCTGTTTTTT; CDR3 protein: CASSLSFSGDGGGELFF
clone size: many; J gene: TRBJ2-1; D gene: -; V gene: TRBV18; CDR3 DNA: TGTGCCAGCTCACCACCAGGCTATGGAGACAATGAGCAGTTCTTC; CDR3 protein: CASSPPGYGDNEQFF
clone size: few; J gene: TRBJ2-1; D gene: TRBD2; V gene: TRBV7-2; CDR3 DNA: TGTGCCAGCAGCTTAGCAGGGGGTAGCGGGAGGGCCTTGGAGCAGTTCTTC; CDR3 protein: CASSLAGGSGRALEQFF
clone size: -; J gene: TRBJ1-4; D gene: -; V gene: TRBV20-1; CDR3 DNA: TGCAGTGCGGGCGGAGGAGATGCAACTAATGAAAAACTGTTTTTT; CDR3 protein: CSAGGGDATNEKLFF
clone size: few; J gene: TRBJ2-5; D gene: TRBD2; V gene: TRBV6-2/TRBV6-3; CDR3 DNA: TGTGCCAGCAGTTACGGCGGGAGGGCCGGCGAGACCCAGTACTTC; CDR3 protein: CASSYGGRAGETQYF
clone size: -; J gene: TRBJ2-5; D gene: -; V gene: TRBV2; CDR3 DNA: TGTGCCAGCAGTGGGAAGGCTGGGGGGACCCAGTACTTC; CDR3 protein: CASSGKAGGTQYF
clone size: many; J gene: TRBJ1-1; D gene: -; V gene: TRBV3-1; CDR3 DNA: TGTGCCAGCAGCCGCTCGGCGGCTGAAGCTTTCTTT; CDR3 protein: CASSRSAAEAFF
clone size: many; J gene: TRBJ2-1; D gene: TRBD1; V gene: TRBV12-3/TRBV12-4; CDR3 DNA: TGTGCCAGCGCCAGTGACGGACAGGGGGGATATGAGCAGTTCTTC; CDR3 protein: CASASDGQGGYEQFF
clone size: -; J gene: TRBJ2-1; D gene: TRBD2; V gene: TRBV5-1; CDR3 DNA: TGCGCCAGCAGCCGGGGACTAGCGGGGAACAATGAGCAGTTCTTC; CDR3 protein: CASSRGLAGNNEQFF
clone size: -; J gene: TRBJ2-1; D gene: -; V gene: TRBV20-1; CDR3 DNA: TGCAGTGCTAGATCGATGGACACCCACAATGAGCAGTTCTTC; CDR3 protein: CSARSMDTHNEQFF
clone size: few; J gene: TRBJ2-1; D gene: -; V gene: TRBV5-5; CDR3 DNA: TGTGCCAGCAGCTTGGATCAGGGGTCCTACAATGAGCAGTTCTTC; CDR3 protein: CASSLDQGSYNEQFF
clone size: -; J gene: TRBJ2-7; D gene: -; V gene: TRBV4-2; CDR3 DNA: TGTGCCAGCAGCCAAATACAGGGAACCTACGAGCAGTACTTC; CDR3 protein: CASSQIQGTYEQYF
clone size: few; J gene: TRBJ2-7; D gene: TRBD1; V gene: TRBV4-3; CDR3 DNA: TGCGCCAGCAGCCAAGTACAGGGGAGCTCCTACGAGCAGTACTTC; CDR3 protein: CASSQVQGSSYEQYF
clone size: few; J gene: TRBJ2-7; D gene: -; V gene: TRBV5-1; CDR3 DNA: TGCGCCAGCAGCTTCGGGGGGCGCACCGACGAGCAGTACTTC; CDR3 protein: CASSFGGRTDEQYF
clone size: -; J gene: TRBJ2-3; D gene: -; V gene: TRBV10-3; CDR3 DNA: TGTGCCATCAGTGAGTACAGCGGGCCGAGCACAGATACGCAGTATTTT; CDR3 protein: CAISEYSGPSTDTQYF